This T cell receptor (beta chain) was obtained from a study of blood T cell repertoires in COVID-19. Whole-study context: T cells, B-cell-depleted T cells, or PBMCs provided the cDNA or gDNA that served as material.

Germline V lookup: CDR1 KGHDR, CDR2 SFDVKD. V was cut by 5 bases and J by 5 bases, with 9 bases left in between. The CDR3 is made up of 13 amino acids. Some clones are missing from TCRdb's copy, which holds only in-frame ones; the method was immunoSEQ multiplex PCR. The profile covers over 250,000 clones, with about 89% appearing a single time and over 2% taken by the ten largest. This chain uses TRBV24-1 with TRBJ1-5; D might be TRBD1 (5 bases). The source material was peripheral blood. This TCR came from a woman between 45 and 65 years old with acute or convalescent COVID-19. The CDR3 region has the DNA TGTGCCACCAGTGTAAGGGGTGATCAGCCCCAGCATTTT. It translates to CATSVRGDQPQHF.